The 12 T cell receptor beta chains presented below share a single source sample, sequenced in a study of blood T cell repertoires in COVID-19. Assay used: immunoSEQ multiplex PCR; TCRdb lists only in-frame clones, some missing. This sample has about 81,000 clones, with roughly 89% found just once. Sequencing input: peripheral blood. The receptors come from a woman of 80 years or more with active COVID-19.

This rearrangement joins TRBV6-2 or TRBV6-3 to TRBJ1-1; D remains unclear. V was trimmed by 2 bases and J by 5 bases, leaving 12 bases between them. The germline CDR1 and CDR2 sequences are MNHEY and SVGEGT. The CDR3 covers 14 residues. The CDR3 nucleotides read TGTGCCAGCAGTTACCAAAACAGTATTACTGAAGCTTTCTTT. Protein sequence: CASSYQNSITEAFF.

The rearrangement joins TRBV11-2 to TRBJ2-2; 9 nucleotides align to TRBD1. J gave up 6 bases and V 6 bases, and 8 bases lay outside the gene matches. The CDR3 sequence is 15 residues long. Germline V gives CDR1 SGHAT, CDR2 FQNNGV. CDR3 loop: CASRVQGAPAGELFF. CDR3 sequence (DNA): TGTGCCAGCAGAGTACAGGGGGCTCCCGCCGGGGAGCTGTTTTTT. Filled out from reference TRBV11-2 and TRBJ2-2, the complete variable domain reads EAGVAQSPRYKIIEKRQSVAFWCNPISGHATLYWYQQILGQGPKLLIQFQNNGVVDDSQLPKDRFSAERLKGVDSTLKIQPAKLEDSAVYLCASRVQGAPAGELFFGEGSRLTVL.

The chain combines TRBV27 with TRBJ2-3; 7 positions match TRBD2. J gave up 4 bases and V 8 bases, and 6 bases lay outside the gene matches. This CDR3 region has 13 residues. Germline V CDR1 and CDR2: MNHEY, SMNVEV (reference sequence). The CDR3 DNA is TGTGCCAGCCATTTTGGGGGGGCAGATACGCAGTATTTT. This translates into CASHFGGADTQYF.

The J gene is TRBJ2-7, the V gene TRBV7-8; D not certain. Per the germline V gene, CDR1 is SGHVS and CDR2 is FQNEAQ. V shed 5 bases and J shed 2 bases, with 16 bases lying between them. CDR3 length equals 15 residues. The CDR3 region has the DNA TGTGCCAGCAGCCGGTCCCCGTCAGGTCCCTACGAGCAGTACTTC. This encodes CASSRSPSGPYEQYF.

V and J are TRBV14 and TRBJ2-1, with D hard to call. Germline lookup yields CDR1 SGHDN and CDR2 FVKESK. The CDR3 totals 15 residues. Trimming cost V 1 base and J 0 bases, with 7 bases left between them. DNA of the CDR3: TGTGCCAGCAGCCAAGTACCGGGCTCCTACAATGAGCAGTTCTTC. Amino acids: CASSQVPGSYNEQFF.

The gene calls are TRBV11-2 and TRBJ1-1; no definite D call. The CDR3 contains 14 residues. V shed 5 bases and J shed 1 base, with 11 bases lying between them. CDR1 and CDR2 from the germline V gene are SGHAT and FQNNGV. The CDR3 sequence: CASSAPPGNTEAFF. The DNA for the CDR3 is TGTGCCAGCAGCGCTCCCCCGGGGAACACTGAAGCTTTCTTT.

The V and J genes are TRBV5-6 and TRBJ2-7; 10 bases map to TRBD2. Germline CDR1 and CDR2: SGHDT and YYEEEE. V lost 6 bases and J lost 7; bases outside the gene matches: 13. The CDR3 has 15 residues. The CDR3 nucleotides read TGTGCCAGCACCAACGGACCAGCGGGAGGGTTAGAGCAGTACTTC. Residues: CASTNGPAGGLEQYF. Full variable domain (remainder filled in from reference TRBV5-6 and TRBJ2-7): DAGVTQSPTHLIKTRGQQVTLRCSPKSGHDTVSWYQQALGQGPQFIFQYYEEEERQRGNFPDRFSGHQFPNYSSELNVNALLLGDSALYLCASTNGPAGGLEQYFGPGTRLTVT.

The rearrangement joins TRBV5-5 to TRBJ2-7, with a tentative D call TRBD2 (6 bases). Germline V lookup: CDR1 SGHKS, CDR2 YYEKEE (reference sequence). With 0 bases removed from V and 2 bases from J, the gap between germline ends came to 12 bases. CDR3 length: 15 residues. The CDR3 region has the DNA TGTGCCAGCAGCTTGGCGGGAGCTTTCCCCTACGAGCAGTACTTC. Its protein is CASSLAGAFPYEQYF. Drawing the rest from reference TRBV5-5 and TRBJ2-7, the complete variable domain is DAGVTQSPTHLIKTRGQQVTLRCSPISGHKSVSWYQQVLGQGPQFIFQYYEKEERGRGNFPDRFSARQFPNYSSELNVNALLLGDSALYLCASSLAGAFPYEQYFGPGTRLTVT.

The chain recombines TRBV3-1 (or the pseudogene TRBV3-2) with TRBJ2-7, with 7 nucleotides matching TRBD2. The V gene end was trimmed by 1 base and the J gene end by 3 bases; junction bases not matched to a gene: 3. CDR1 and CDR2 (germline): LGHDT, YNNKEL (reference sequence). The CDR3 sequence is 14 residues long. CDR3 bases: TGTGCCAGCAGCCAAGGCCGGGAGGTCTACGAGCAGTACTTC. Its protein product is CASSQGREVYEQYF.

This chain links TRBV4-1 with TRBJ2-1; D perhaps matches TRBD2 (7 bases). The V gene's germline CDR1 is MGHRA and CDR2 YSYEKL. This CDR3 contains 17 residues. Trimming took off 0 bases at V and 8 bases at J, with 20 bases between the two ends. CDR3 nucleotide sequence: TGCGCCAGCAGCCAAGATGGGGAGGGGGAGCCCCAGGATGAGCAGTTCTTC. Encoded protein: CASSQDGEGEPQDEQFF.

V gene TRBV9 combines with J gene TRBJ2-1, with 7 bases matching TRBD2. The V gene's germline CDR1 is SGDLS and CDR2 YYNGEE. The CDR3 covers 15 residues. Unmatched junction bases numbered 5, after V lost 3 bases and J lost 2 bases. The DNA for the CDR3 is TGTGCCAGCAGCGCGCCTAGCGGACCCTACAATGAGCAGTTCTTC. It codes for CASSAPSGPYNEQFF.

This clone appeared a single time. The chain recombines TRBV5-8 with TRBJ2-7; 7 bases agree with TRBD1. The J segment lost 2 bases and the V segment lost 1 base, leaving 6 bases of the junction unmatched. Germline V gene lookup returns CDR1 SGHTS and CDR2 YDEGEE. The CDR3 loop spans 15 amino acids. The CDR3 spells CASSLRTGLTYEQYF. DNA for the CDR3: TGTGCCAGCAGCTTGCGGACAGGTTTAACCTACGAGCAGTACTTC.